Listed here is a single TCR beta chain. The target antigen is unknown. The data originate from a study of T-cell memory formation after mild COVID-19. CDR3 length: 14 amino acids. Trimming shortened V by 1 base and J by 8 bases, and 12 bases separated the two germline ends. Germline CDR1 is SEHNR and CDR2 is FQNEAQ (reference sequence). Study results and caveats: CD4+ clones that contracted lay mainly in CM and EM; CD8+ ones lay in EMRA. The finding that pre-infection memory included some responding clones suggested that cross-reactive memory joined.

cDNA libraries for TCR alpha and TCR beta, carrying sample barcodes and UMIs, came from 5'RACE with constant-segment primers. TCRdb analysed the 5' RACE reads with MiXCR anew, one entry per CDR3 protein. The repertoire consists of around 300,000 distinct CDR3 sequences, with roughly a fifth occurring once and the leading ten covering roughly 21%. Sequencing was carried out using PBMCs or a T cell subset sorted from them (not recorded which). This TCR derives from a young man who had mild COVID-19 (a few samples of this study predate the infection). Cell type and time point are not known. This rearrangement joins TRBV7-9 to TRBJ2-4; D may be TRBD2 (6 bases). CDR3 coding DNA: TGTGCCAGCAGCTTAGGGAGGGGAAACTACATTCAGTACTTC. Protein product: CASSLGRGNYIQYF.